This is a list of T cell receptor beta chains from one sample in a study of blood T cell repertoires in COVID-19. Using immunoSEQ multiplex PCR, the repertoire was profiled, and TCRdb retains in-frame clones only, with some absent. The sample lists about 150,000 clones, around 82% occurring once. Sequencing was done on a sample of peripheral blood. All receptors come from a man aged 55 to 70 with active or convalescent COVID-19. Each CDR3 is given with its conserved first and last residue. D genes are given only for firm matches. Not all rows give a size; the values are once, few, many and, for expanded clones, a class.

-	TRBD1	TRBV6-5	TRBJ1-1	CASSYSTGGSTEAFF	TGTGCCAGCAGTTACTCGACAGGGGGCAGTACTGAAGCTTTCTTT
once	-	TRBV5-5	TRBJ2-2	CASSLYQGRVKAGELFF	TGTGCCAGCAGCTTGTATCAGGGAAGGGTTAAGGCCGGGGAGCTGTTTTTT
-	-	TRBV5-4	TRBJ1-5	CASSRDNRQPQHF	TGTGCCAGCAGCCGGGATAACCGTCAGCCCCAGCATTTT
-	-	TRBV28	TRBJ1-2	CASGLNRPLNYGYTF	TGTGCCAGCGGACTAAACAGGCCTCTAAACTATGGCTACACCTTC
-	-	TRBV9	TRBJ1-1	CASSVIPEGNTEAFF	TGTGCCAGCAGCGTAATTCCCGAGGGGAACACTGAAGCTTTCTTT
-	-	TRBV20-1	TRBJ2-7	CRAGSSYEQYF	TGCAGAGCCGGGTCTTCCTACGAGCAGTACTTC
-	-	TRBV7-6	TRBJ1-4	CASSPSRTNEKLFF	TGTGCCAGCAGCCCTTCCAGGACTAATGAAAAACTGTTTTTT
-	-	TRBV7-2	TRBJ1-5	CASSLDRGFNQPQHF	TGTGCCAGCAGCTTAGATCGAGGGTTTAATCAGCCCCAGCATTTT
-	-	TRBV5-8	TRBJ2-7	CASSFGGTYEQYF	TGTGCCAGCAGCTTCGGCGGAACCTACGAGCAGTACTTC
once	-	TRBV7-6	TRBJ1-5	CASSLGPEQGTGNQPQHF	TGTGCCAGCAGCTTAGGCCCGGAGCAGGGGACCGGGAATCAGCCCCAGCATTTT
-	-	TRBV6-6	TRBJ1-5	CASRIQGQPQHF	TGTGCCAGCAGAATTCAGGGCCAGCCCCAGCATTTT
-	-	TRBV19	TRBJ1-5	CASSIAWRTAYQPQHF	TGTGCCAGTAGTATAGCGTGGCGGACAGCTTATCAGCCCCAGCATTTT
-	-	TRBV20-1	TRBJ1-1	CSASTGSEAFF	TGCAGTGCTAGTACGGGGTCTGAAGCTTTCTTT
-	-	TRBV7-2	TRBJ2-3	CASSAGTLRTDTQYF	TGTGCCAGCAGCGCCGGGACTCTGAGGACAGATACGCAGTATTTT
many	TRBD1	TRBV10-3	TRBJ2-6	CAIEDRAGANVLTF	TGTGCCATCGAAGACAGGGCTGGGGCCAACGTCCTGACTTTC
few	TRBD1	TRBV5-5	TRBJ2-3	CASSWGQGTDTQYF	TGTGCCAGCAGCTGGGGACAGGGCACAGATACGCAGTATTTT
-	TRBD2	TRBV28	TRBJ2-1	CASSLPGTTMREQFF	TGTGCCAGCAGTTTGCCTGGGACTACAATGCGGGAGCAGTTCTTC
-	-	TRBV2	TRBJ1-3	CASGRERLKNTIYF	TGTGCCAGTGGGCGTGAGCGGCTCAAGAACACCATATATTTT
-	TRBD1	TRBV12-3/TRBV12-4	TRBJ2-7	CASSLLQGHEQYF	TGTGCCAGCAGTTTATTACAGGGGCACGAGCAGTACTTC
-	TRBD1	TRBV5-4	TRBJ2-6	CASSSGTGLSGANVLTF	TGTGCCAGCAGCTCGGGGACAGGCCTCTCTGGGGCCAACGTCCTGACTTTC
-	TRBD2	TRBV7-2	TRBJ2-3	CASSLGGSGANTQYF	TGTGCCAGCAGCTTAGGGGGCAGCGGGGCAAATACGCAGTATTTT
few	-	TRBV7-3	TRBJ2-5	CASSPWMRGETQYF	TGTGCCAGCAGCCCGTGGATGAGAGGAGAGACCCAGTACTTC
-	-	TRBV18	TRBJ1-1	CASSLGMNTEAFF	TGTGCCAGCTCACTCGGGATGAACACTGAAGCTTTCTTT
-	-	TRBV18	TRBJ1-2	CASSPPQGGGSGYGYTF	TGTGCCAGCTCACCACCGCAGGGAGGCGGATCGGGCTATGGCTACACCTTC
-	TRBD1	TRBV29-1	TRBJ1-1	CSVEARQGVNTEAFF	TGCAGCGTTGAAGCAAGACAGGGCGTGAACACTGAAGCTTTCTTT
few	-	TRBV29-1	TRBJ2-3	CSVVKGDTQYF	TGCAGCGTCGTTAAGGGGGATACGCAGTATTTT
-	TRBD2	TRBV10-3	TRBJ2-5	CAISEAGGPETQYF	TGTGCCATCAGTGAAGCGGGAGGGCCTGAGACCCAGTACTTC
-	TRBD1	TRBV28	TRBJ1-5	CASSLKGQYVRDSNQPQHF	TGTGCCAGCAGTTTAAAGGGACAGTATGTTAGGGATAGCAATCAGCCCCAGCATTTT
-	-	TRBV18	TRBJ2-7	CASSPMAAPQLAF	TGTGCCAGCTCACCAATGGCAGCCCCACAGCTCGCTTTC
-	TRBD1	TRBV7-3	TRBJ2-7	CASSAGTASEQYF	TGTGCCAGCAGCGCAGGGACAGCCTCCGAGCAGTACTTC
-	-	TRBV5-1	TRBJ1-4	CASSLGSLGGAREKLFF	TGCGCCAGCAGCTTGGGTTCTTTGGGAGGGGCGCGAGAAAAACTGTTTTTT
-	-	TRBV9	TRBJ1-2	CASSPIGANYGYTF	TGTGCCAGCAGCCCCATCGGGGCTAACTATGGCTACACCTTC
few	TRBD2	TRBV28	TRBJ2-5	CASSLQRESRAQYF	TGTGCCAGCAGTTTACAGCGGGAGTCCCGGGCCCAGTACTTC
-	TRBD1	TRBV6-5	TRBJ2-3	CASSSGQGAATDTQYF	TGTGCCAGCAGTTCGGGACAGGGGGCTGCCACAGATACGCAGTATTTT